These T cell receptor beta chains were read from a single sample in a study of blood T cell repertoires in COVID-19. This table comes from immunoSEQ multiplex PCR, and its TCRdb copy is limited to in-frame clones, with some not included. The sample records a few hundred thousand clones, 80% to 90% being singletons. What was sequenced was PBMCs or T cells enriched from blood (not recorded which). Every receptor here comes from a woman in her forties or fifties who had been exposed to COVID-19. CDR3s include the opening cysteine and the closing phenylalanine or tryptophan. Fields, in order: J gene, V gene, clone size, CDR3 protein. Only some rows state a clone size, as once, few, many or a class for expanded clones.

>TRBJ1-2|TRBV9|-
CASSGYRGDYYGYTF
>TRBJ2-3|TRBV27|-
CATSYSGGANTQYF
>TRBJ2-1|TRBV29-1|once
CSVPGGYSYNEQFF
>TRBJ1-2|TRBV2|-
CASSDWGPGTPYNYGYTF
>TRBJ1-1|TRBV6-5|-
CASQFGGGYTEAFF
>TRBJ1-1|TRBV29-1|-
CSVAGRVNTEAFF
>TRBJ1-5|TRBV21-1|-
CASSKKRYRVSNQPQHF
>TRBJ2-6|TRBV9|-
CASSATGDPSSGANVLTF
>TRBJ2-5|TRBV28|-
CASSLPSGGQETQYF
>TRBJ1-5|TRBV19|-
CASSIWTGKNQPQHF
>TRBJ2-1|TRBV2|-
CASSDRSRGGYNEQFF
>TRBJ2-7|TRBV3-1/TRBV3-2|-
CATGTGGENEQYF
>TRBJ1-1|TRBV29-1|-
CSVYLQGKGTEAFF
>TRBJ2-7|TRBV10-3|-
CAIGLAADEQYF
>TRBJ2-5|TRBV6-1|-
CASSEASRGSLETQYF
>TRBJ2-1|TRBV7-3|-
CASSSLGLSGEQFF
>TRBJ1-1|TRBV29-1|-
CSVEDLPGWLWGGRTEAFF
>TRBJ1-1|TRBV12-3/TRBV12-4|once
CASLFSGSTEAFF
>TRBJ1-6|TRBV5-6|-
CASSLVTGVGRSPLHF
>TRBJ1-5|TRBV6-5|-
CASSPRDRTAQPQHF
>TRBJ1-5|TRBV5-6|-
CASSRRTRFVDNGNQPQHF
>TRBJ1-3|TRBV2|-
CASSESEGNTIYF
>TRBJ2-5|TRBV19|-
CASTSGGGRETQYF
>TRBJ2-2|TRBV4-3|-
CASSRSLGGPGELFF
>TRBJ2-7|TRBV5-4|-
CASSESLAGSYEQYF
>TRBJ2-7|TRBV27|few
CASSLSGNKRAGDEQYF
>TRBJ2-5|TRBV5-1|-
CASSLVSGERGTQYF
>TRBJ2-2|TRBV15|-
CATSRDRVPGELFF
>TRBJ1-2|TRBV3-1/TRBV3-2|-
CASSQDTGGNGYTF
>TRBJ2-1|TRBV28|-
CASSLGGYNEQFF
>TRBJ1-2|TRBV27|-
CASSFTGQGPYYGYTF
>TRBJ1-1|TRBV9|-
CASSTTQGVNTEAFF
>TRBJ2-7|TRBV2|once
CASSDTSSEQYF
>TRBJ2-2|TRBV6-6|many
CASSLRPYPTNTGELFF